The present T cell receptor (beta chain) was sequenced within a study of identical twins. Findings and caveats of the study: Analyses of zero insertions could be partly confounded by invariant MAIT and iNKT cells. Insertions were reduced in abundant cord blood beta clonotypes but not in memory repertoires.

This CDR3 comprises 16 residues. Germline lookup yields CDR1 KGHSH and CDR2 LQKENI. V was cut by 0 bases and J by 0 bases, with 9 bases left in between. A universal primer binding site was introduced by template switching. The final cDNA contained unique molecular identifiers. TCRdb re-called the 5' RACE reads with MiXCR, one entry per CDR3 protein. The repertoire holds around 1.7 million distinct CDR3 sequences, under 35% seen once, with approximately 0.25% in the top ten. The table lists this clonotype with a few counts. No antigen is known for it. The J gene is TRBJ2-4, the V gene TRBV18; D is perhaps TRBD2 (6 bases). The sequenced material came from cord blood. This sequence originates from a newborn girl in good health. CDR3 loop: CASSPPVAEAKNIQYF. The CDR3 DNA sequence: TGTGCCAGCTCACCACCGGTAGCGGAAGCCAAAAACATTCAGTACTTC. The whole variable domain, filled in from reference TRBV18 and TRBJ2-4, reads NAGVMQNPRHLVRRRGQEARLRCSPMKGHSHVYWYRQLPEEGLKFMVYLQKENIIDESGMPKERFSAEFPKEGPSILRIQQVVRGDSAAYFCASSPPVAEAKNIQYFGAGTRLSVL.